Ten or more counts support the clone carrying this T cell receptor beta chain. The antigen remains unidentified. Across 18 months, stable Graves' hyperthyroidism was marked by no progression to ophthalmopathy. Researchers took RNA transcripts and amplified the TCR beta CDR3 regions from them. The HTBI primer set was used in a first-round RT-PCR of the TCR CDR3. TCRdb re-derived calls from the multiplex PCR reads in MiXCR, one entry per CDR3 protein. The sample has 550,000 to 650,000 distinct CDR3 sequences; approximately 14% are singletons. These data originate in a study of T cells in Graves' hyperthyroidism and ophthalmopathy. The germline V gene encodes CDR1 SEHNR and CDR2 FQNEAQ (reference sequence). The CDR3 spans 17 residues. The junction had 9 bases not matched to a gene; V was cut back by 5 bases and J by 4 bases. Study-wide results and limits: A median 6.5 months before onset, the model predicted ophthalmopathy.

The receptor was derived from a woman between 35 and 50 years old with Graves' hyperthyroidism. Sequenced: blood. The rearrangement joins TRBV7-9 to TRBJ2-5; 14 bases agree with TRBD2. CDR3 residues: CASSLTGLAGGRETQYF. The CDR3 DNA follows: TGTGCCAGCAGCCTTACAGGACTAGCGGGAGGTCGAGAGACCCAGTACTTC.